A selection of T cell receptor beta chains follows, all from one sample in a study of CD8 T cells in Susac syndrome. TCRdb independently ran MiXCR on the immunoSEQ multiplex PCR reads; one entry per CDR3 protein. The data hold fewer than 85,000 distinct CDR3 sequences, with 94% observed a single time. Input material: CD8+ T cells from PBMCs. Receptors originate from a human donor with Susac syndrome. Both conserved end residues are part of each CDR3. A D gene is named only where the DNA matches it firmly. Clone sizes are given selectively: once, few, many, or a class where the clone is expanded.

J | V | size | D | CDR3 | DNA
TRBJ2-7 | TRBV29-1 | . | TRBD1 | CSVEGDRVPYEQYF | TGCAGCGTTGAGGGGGACAGGGTTCCCTACGAGCAGTACTTC
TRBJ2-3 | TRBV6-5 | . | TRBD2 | CASSYSRLAGGPLDTQYF | TGTGCCAGCAGTTACTCTCGACTAGCGGGGGGCCCGCTGGATACGCAGTATTTT
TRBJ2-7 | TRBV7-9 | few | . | CASSSLLSYEQYF | TGTGCCAGCAGCTCGCTGCTTTCCTACGAGCAGTACTTC
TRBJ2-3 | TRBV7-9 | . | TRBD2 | CASSLSDRTSGVTDTQYF | TGTGCCAGCAGCTTATCCGACCGGACTAGCGGGGTCACAGATACGCAGTATTTT
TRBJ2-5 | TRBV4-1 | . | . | CASSQVQVETQYF | TGCGCCAGCAGCCAAGTACAGGTCGAGACCCAGTACTTC
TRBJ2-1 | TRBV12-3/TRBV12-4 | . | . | CASSLFRNEQFF | TGTGCCAGCAGTTTATTCAGGAATGAGCAGTTCTTC
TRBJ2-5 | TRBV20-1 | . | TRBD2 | CSASKRGTSQETQYF | TGCAGTGCTAGCAAGCGGGGGACCTCCCAAGAGACCCAGTACTTC
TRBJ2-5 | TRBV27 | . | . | CASSLSRGRETQYF | TGTGCCAGCAGTTTATCGAGAGGGCGGGAGACCCAGTACTTC
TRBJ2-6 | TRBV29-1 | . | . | CSVVPLSGANVLTF | TGCAGCGTTGTTCCCCTCTCTGGGGCCAACGTCCTGACTTTC
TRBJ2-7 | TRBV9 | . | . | CASSVDGFSYEQYF | TGTGCCAGCAGCGTAGACGGGTTCTCCTACGAGCAGTACTTC
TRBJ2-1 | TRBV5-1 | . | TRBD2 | CASRGGTPWFF | TGCGCCAGCCGCGGGGGGACCCCGTGGTTCTTC
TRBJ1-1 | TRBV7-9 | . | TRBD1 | CASSQGGNEAFF | TGTGCCAGCAGTCAAGGGGGCAATGAAGCTTTCTTT
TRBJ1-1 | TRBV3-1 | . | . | CASSQVLGPNTEAFF | TGTGCCAGCAGCCAAGTACTGGGACCGAACACTGAAGCTTTCTTT
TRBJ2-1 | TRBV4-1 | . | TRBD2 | CASSHIAGGGNEQFF | TGCGCCAGCAGCCACATAGCGGGGGGAGGCAATGAGCAGTTCTTC
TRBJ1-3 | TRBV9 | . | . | CASSPHTASGNTIYF | TGTGCCAGCAGCCCCCATACAGCCTCTGGAAACACCATATATTTT
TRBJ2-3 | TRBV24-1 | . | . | CATSDQGLETQYF | TGTGCCACCAGTGATCAGGGTTTGGAAACGCAGTATTTT
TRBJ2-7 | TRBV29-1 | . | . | CSVEVAGAYYEQYF | TGCAGCGTTGAAGTAGCAGGAGCCTACTACGAGCAGTACTTC
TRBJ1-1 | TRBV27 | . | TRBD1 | CASGPGQGASFF | TGTGCCAGCGGTCCGGGACAGGGGGCGAGTTTCTTT
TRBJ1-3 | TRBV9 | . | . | CASSVAFSGARNTIYF | TGTGCCAGCAGCGTAGCATTTTCCGGGGCGAGAAACACCATATATTTT